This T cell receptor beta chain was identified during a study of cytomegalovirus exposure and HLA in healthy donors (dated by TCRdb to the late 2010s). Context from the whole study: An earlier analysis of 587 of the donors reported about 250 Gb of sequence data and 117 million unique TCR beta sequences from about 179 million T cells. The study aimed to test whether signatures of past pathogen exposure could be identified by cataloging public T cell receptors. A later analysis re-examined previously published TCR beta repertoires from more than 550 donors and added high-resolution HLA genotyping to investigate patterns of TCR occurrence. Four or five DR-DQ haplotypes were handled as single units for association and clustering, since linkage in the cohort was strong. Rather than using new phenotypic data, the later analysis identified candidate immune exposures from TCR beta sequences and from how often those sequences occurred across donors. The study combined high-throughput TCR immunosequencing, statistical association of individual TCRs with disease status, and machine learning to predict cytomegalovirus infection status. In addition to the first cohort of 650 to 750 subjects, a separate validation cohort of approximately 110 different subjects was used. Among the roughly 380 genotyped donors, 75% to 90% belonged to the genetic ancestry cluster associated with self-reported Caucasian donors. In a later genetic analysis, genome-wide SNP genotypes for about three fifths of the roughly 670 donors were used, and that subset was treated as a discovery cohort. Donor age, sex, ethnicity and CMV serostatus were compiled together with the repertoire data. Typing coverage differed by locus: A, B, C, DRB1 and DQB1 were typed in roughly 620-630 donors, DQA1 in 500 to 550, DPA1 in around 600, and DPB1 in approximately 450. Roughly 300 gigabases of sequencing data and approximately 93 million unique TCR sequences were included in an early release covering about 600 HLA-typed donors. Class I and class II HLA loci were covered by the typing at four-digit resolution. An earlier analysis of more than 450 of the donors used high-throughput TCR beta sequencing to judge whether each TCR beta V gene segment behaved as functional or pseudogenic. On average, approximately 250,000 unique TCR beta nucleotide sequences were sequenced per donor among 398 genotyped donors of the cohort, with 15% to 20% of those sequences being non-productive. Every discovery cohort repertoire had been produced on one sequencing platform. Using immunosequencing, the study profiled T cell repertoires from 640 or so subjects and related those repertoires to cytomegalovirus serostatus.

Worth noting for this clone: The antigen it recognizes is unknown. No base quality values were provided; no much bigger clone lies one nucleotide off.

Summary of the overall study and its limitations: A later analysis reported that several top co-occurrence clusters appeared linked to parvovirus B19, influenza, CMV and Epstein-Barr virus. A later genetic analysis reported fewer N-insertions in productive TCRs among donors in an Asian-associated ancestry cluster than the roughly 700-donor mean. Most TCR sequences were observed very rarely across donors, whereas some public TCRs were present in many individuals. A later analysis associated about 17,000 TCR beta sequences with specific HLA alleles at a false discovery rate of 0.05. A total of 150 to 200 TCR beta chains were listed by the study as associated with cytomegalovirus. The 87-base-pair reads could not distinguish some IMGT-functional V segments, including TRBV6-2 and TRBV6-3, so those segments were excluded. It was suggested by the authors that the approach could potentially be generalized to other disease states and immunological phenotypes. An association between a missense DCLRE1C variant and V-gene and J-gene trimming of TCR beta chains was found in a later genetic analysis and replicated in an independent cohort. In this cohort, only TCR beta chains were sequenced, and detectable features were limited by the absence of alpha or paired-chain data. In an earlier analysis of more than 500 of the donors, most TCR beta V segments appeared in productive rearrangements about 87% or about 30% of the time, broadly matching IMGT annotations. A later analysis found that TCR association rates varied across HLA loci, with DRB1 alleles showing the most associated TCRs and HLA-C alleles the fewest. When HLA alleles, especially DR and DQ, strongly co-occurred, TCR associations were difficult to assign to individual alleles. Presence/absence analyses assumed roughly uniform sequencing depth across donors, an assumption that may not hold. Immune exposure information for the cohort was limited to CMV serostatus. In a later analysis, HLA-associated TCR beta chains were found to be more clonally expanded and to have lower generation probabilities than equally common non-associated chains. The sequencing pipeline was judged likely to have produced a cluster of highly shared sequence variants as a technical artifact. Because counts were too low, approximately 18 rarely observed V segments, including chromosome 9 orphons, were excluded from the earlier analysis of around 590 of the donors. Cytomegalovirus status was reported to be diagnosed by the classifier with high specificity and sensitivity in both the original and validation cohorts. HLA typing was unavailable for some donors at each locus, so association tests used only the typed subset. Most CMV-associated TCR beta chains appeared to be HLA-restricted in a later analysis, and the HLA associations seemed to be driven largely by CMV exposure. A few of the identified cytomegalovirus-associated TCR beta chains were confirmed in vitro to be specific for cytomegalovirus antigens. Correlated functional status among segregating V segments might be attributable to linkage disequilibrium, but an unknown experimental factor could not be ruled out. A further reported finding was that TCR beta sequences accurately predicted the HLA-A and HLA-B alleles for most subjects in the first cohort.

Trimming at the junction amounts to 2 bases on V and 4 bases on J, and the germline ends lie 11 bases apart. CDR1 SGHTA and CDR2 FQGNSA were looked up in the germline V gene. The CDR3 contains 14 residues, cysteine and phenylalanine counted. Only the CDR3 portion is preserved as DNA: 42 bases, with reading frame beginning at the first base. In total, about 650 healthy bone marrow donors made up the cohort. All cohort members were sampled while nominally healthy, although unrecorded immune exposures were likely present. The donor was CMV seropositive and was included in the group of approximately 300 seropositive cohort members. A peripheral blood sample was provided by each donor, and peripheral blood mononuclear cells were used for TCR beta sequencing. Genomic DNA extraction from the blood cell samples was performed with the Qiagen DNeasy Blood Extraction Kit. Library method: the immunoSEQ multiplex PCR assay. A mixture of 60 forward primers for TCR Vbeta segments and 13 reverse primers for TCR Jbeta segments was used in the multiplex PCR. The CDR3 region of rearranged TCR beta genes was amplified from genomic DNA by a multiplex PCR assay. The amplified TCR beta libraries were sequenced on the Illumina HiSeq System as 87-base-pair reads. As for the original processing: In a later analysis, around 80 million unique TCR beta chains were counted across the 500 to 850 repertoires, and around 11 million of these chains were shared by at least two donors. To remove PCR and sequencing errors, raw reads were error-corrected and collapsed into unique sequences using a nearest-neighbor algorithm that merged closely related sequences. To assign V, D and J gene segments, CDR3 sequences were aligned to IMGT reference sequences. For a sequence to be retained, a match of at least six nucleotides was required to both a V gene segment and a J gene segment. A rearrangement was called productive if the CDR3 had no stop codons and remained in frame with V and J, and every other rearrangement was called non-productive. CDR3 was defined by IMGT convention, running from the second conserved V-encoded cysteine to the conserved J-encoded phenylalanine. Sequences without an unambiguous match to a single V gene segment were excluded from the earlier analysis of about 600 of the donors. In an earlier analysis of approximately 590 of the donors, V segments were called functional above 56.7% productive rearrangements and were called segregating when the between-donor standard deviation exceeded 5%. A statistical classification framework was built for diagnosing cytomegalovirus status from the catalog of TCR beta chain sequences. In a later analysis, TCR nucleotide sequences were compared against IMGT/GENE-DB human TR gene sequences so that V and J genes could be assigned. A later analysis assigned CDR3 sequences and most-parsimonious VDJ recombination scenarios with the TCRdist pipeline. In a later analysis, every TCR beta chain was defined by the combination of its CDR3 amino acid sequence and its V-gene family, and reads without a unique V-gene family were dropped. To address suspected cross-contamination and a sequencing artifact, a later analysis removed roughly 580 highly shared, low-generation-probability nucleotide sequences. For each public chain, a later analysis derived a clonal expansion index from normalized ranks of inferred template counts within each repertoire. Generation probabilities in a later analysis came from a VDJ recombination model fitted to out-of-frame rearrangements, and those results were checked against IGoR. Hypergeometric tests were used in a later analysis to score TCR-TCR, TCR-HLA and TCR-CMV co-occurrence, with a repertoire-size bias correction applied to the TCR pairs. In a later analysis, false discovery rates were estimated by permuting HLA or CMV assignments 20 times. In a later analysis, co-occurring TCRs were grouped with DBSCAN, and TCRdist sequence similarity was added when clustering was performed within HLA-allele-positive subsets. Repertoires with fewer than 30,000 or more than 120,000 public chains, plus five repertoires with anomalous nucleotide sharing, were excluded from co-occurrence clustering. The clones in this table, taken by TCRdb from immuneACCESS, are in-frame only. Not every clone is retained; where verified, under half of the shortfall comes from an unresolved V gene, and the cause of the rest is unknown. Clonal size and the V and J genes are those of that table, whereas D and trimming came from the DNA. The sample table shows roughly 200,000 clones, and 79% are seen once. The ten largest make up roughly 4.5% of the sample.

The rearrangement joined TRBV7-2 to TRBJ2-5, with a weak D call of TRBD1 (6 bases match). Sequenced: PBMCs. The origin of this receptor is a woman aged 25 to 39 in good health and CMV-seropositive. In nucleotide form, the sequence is TGTGCCAGCAGCTTACAGGGGCTGGGAGAGACCCAGTACTTC. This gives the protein CASSLQGLGETQYF. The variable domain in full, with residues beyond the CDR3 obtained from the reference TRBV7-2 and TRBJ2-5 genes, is GAGVSQSPSNKVTEKGKDVELRCDPISGHTALYWYRQSLGQGLEFLIYFQGNSAPDKSGLPSDRFSAERTGGSVSTLTIQRTQQEDSAVYLCASSLQGLGETQYFGPGTRLLVL.